This TCR beta chain was captured by sequencing in a study of T cell changes during pregnancy in multiple sclerosis. This clone has only one observation. This CDR3 is 16 amino acids long. Germline lookup yields CDR1 LNHDA and CDR2 SQIVND (reference sequence). Trimming stripped 1 base from V and 1 base from J, with 11 bases between. Clones were sequenced by immunoSEQ multiplex PCR, and TCRdb holds only the in-frame ones, with some missing. The sample has roughly 35,000 clones; roughly 88% are singletons. This TCR was recovered from a female donor with multiple sclerosis, enrolled in a pregnancy study. The chain carries TRBV19 and TRBJ2-1; tentative D call: TRBD2 (6 bases). This material consisted of CD4+ T cells from peripheral blood mononuclear cells, taken before pregnancy. Here the CDR3 reads CASSIVGTHSYNEQFF. The CDR3, as DNA: TGTGCCAGTAGTATAGTCGGGACTCATTCCTACAATGAGCAGTTCTTC.